This TCR beta chain was obtained from a study of OX40 agonist ivuxolimab in advanced cancers. Study at large: Dose-escalation patients were diagnosed with hepatocellular carcinoma, melanoma, renal cell cancer or head and neck cancer.

Measured with immunoSEQ multiplex PCR; TCRdb has only the in-frame clones, and not every one. The data contain tens of thousands of clones, around 84% of them singletons. V was shortened by 2 bases and J by 8 bases, with 10 bases between the two germline ends. The germline CDR1 and CDR2 sequences are SGHAT and FQDESV (reference sequence). This CDR3 has 13 residues. Of note for this clone: Its target is unknown.

Regarding the study as a whole: Clonal expansion from baseline to week 6 occurred in both CD4+ and CD8+ T cells.

The chain combines TRBV11-1 with TRBJ2-4; tentatively, D is TRBD2 (5 bases). The sequences come from CD4+ or CD8+ T cells sorted from blood, collected in a trial of the OX40 agonist ivuxolimab. The TCR sequence derives from an adult with an advanced solid tumor such as melanoma, head and neck, liver or kidney cancer. The CDR3 DNA follows: TGTGCCAGCAGCTTAAGTCGGGGAGACATTCAGTACTTC. This encodes CASSLSRGDIQYF.